This T cell receptor beta chain was observed in a study of CD8+ T cells in alopecia areata. Treatment reported: oral pan-JAK inhibitor, 5-10 mg twice daily. Once RNA had been extracted, it was reverse transcribed into cDNA to act as the sequencing template. Clones were sequenced by immunoSEQ multiplex PCR, and TCRdb holds only the in-frame ones, with some missing. Among approximately 210,000 clones, roughly 60% were seen once, and the ten largest hold about 1.3%. This CDR3 region has 18 residues. J lost 2 bases, V lost 6 bases, and 13 bases had no gene match. Per the germline V gene, CDR1 is SGHVS and CDR2 is FNYEAQ.

The genes are TRBV7-6 and TRBJ2-5, with 12 nucleotides matching TRBD2. The receptor's source is a human donor with alopecia areata. The source was CD4+ T cells sorted from blood, collected at week 49, from a patient treated with tofacitinib. In nucleotides, the CDR3 is TGTGCCAGCAGTTACCGACTAGCGGGGGCCGAACGACAAGAGACCCAGTACTTC. As protein: CASSYRLAGAERQETQYF.